Shown below are 4 T cell receptor beta chains from a single sample sequenced in a study of post-analysis software for immune sequencing data. Overall study findings and caveats: In patients, about 5 TRBV segments were more frequent than in controls, with TRBV5-6, TRBV5-1 and TRBV20-1 among them.

Unique molecular identifiers were built into the TCR beta cDNA libraries. From the PCR reads, TCRdb called clonotypes with MiXCR, one entry per CDR3 protein. The table has fewer than 850,000 distinct CDR3 sequences, 35% to 55% seen once. Their recognized antigens are unknown. The sample comprised blood. The receptors were sampled from a girl aged 5 to 17 with multiple sclerosis.

This clonotype was seen a handful of times. The genes are TRBV27 and TRBJ2-7; D ambiguous. Germline CDR1 reads MNHEY; CDR2 reads SMNVEV (reference sequence). The V and J ends lost 2 bases and 7 bases respectively, with 12 bases between them. The length of the CDR3 is 13 residues. CDR3 loop: CASSLRDLREQYF. The CDR3 DNA follows: TGTGCCAGCAGTTTACGTGATCTGAGGGAGCAGTACTTC.

This chain uses TRBV20-1 with TRBJ2-5; TRBD1 aligns across 7 bases. CDR3 length equals 14 residues. The trim removed 0 bases at V and 5 bases at J, leaving 6 bases unmatched. CDR1 is DFQATT, CDR2 SNEGSKA, per germline (reference sequence). The CDR3 spells CSARDRGRAETQYF. The DNA for the CDR3 is TGCAGTGCTAGAGATAGGGGGCGCGCGGAGACCCAGTACTTC.

The chain links TRBV7-2 to TRBJ2-5; D is unresolved. V shed 3 bases and J shed 2 bases, with 13 bases lying between them. CDR1 is SGHTA and CDR2 is FQGNSA in the germline V gene. The CDR3 has 15 amino acids. Here the CDR3 DNA reads TGTGCCAGCAGCTTTGGCCGCGGTCGGCAAGAGACCCAGTACTTC. Translated, it gives CASSFGRGRQETQYF.

The gene calls are TRBV7-8 and TRBJ2-7; D gene unclear. The germline V gene has CDR1 SGHVS and CDR2 FQNEAQ. V lost 1 base and J 2 bases, leaving 12 bases between the germline ends. The CDR3 covers 15 residues. The CDR3 is CASSLDRQEPYEQYF. CDR3 in DNA: TGTGCCAGCAGCTTAGACCGCCAGGAGCCCTACGAGCAGTACTTC. Combining the CDR3 with reference TRBV7-8 and TRBJ2-7 gives the whole variable domain GAGVSQSPRYKVAKRGQDVALRCDPISGHVSLFWYQQALGQGPEFLTYFQNEAQLDKSGLPSDRFFAERPEGSVSTLKIQRTQQEDSAVYLCASSLDRQEPYEQYFGPGTRLTVT.